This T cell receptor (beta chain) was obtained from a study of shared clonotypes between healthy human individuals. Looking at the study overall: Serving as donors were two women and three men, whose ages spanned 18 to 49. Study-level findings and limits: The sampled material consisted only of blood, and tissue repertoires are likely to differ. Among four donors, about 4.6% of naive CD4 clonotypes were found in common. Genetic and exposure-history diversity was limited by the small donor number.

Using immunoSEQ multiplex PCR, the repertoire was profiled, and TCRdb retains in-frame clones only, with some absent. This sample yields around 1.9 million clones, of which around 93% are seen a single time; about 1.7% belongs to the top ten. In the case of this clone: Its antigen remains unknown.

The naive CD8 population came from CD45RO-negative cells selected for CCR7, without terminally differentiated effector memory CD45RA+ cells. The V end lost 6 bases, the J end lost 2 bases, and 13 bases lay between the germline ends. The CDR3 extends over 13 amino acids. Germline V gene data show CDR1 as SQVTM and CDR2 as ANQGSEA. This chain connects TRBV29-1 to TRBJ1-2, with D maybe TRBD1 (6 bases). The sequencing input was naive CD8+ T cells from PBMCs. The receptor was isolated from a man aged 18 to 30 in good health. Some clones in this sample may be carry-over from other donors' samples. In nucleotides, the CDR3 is TGCAGCGTATTAAACAGGGAGAACTATGGCTACACCTTC. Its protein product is CSVLNRENYGYTF.